This T cell receptor (beta chain) was profiled in a study of blood T cell repertoires in COVID-19 (dated by TCRdb to about 2020). Background for the entire study: Collaborator samples came from the United States, Italy and Spain and covered acute and convalescent phases of COVID-19. The material from the prospective study consisted of cDNA or gDNA derived from T cells, B-cell-depleted T cells, or PBMCs. Deeply sampled blood TCRbeta repertoires from subjects exposed to, actively infected with, or recovered from COVID-19 were included in the dataset. A freely available public database, intended as a resource for researchers studying the immune response to SARS-CoV-2, is where the repertoires were released. Samples came from the ongoing ImmuneRACE study (first 160 participants) plus 1,254 subjects from 6 global collaborators. Nearly every sample came with metadata listing a de-identified subject ID, COVID-19 status, age in years and sex. Where available, HLA class I and class II types were obtained from metadata supplied by the sample provider rather than from assay-based typing. Paper-wide results and their limitations: Clinical and demographic metadata were provided uncurated, with the amount varying by source and participant.

A remark on this clone: Its antigen remains undetermined. No base quality information exists; no much larger clone differs at one position.

The immunoSEQ Assay, a bias-controlled multiplex PCR, was used to amplify TCRbeta CDR3 regions from genomic DNA. The study's own analysis went as follows. Within the assay, amplification of reference gene primers was used to estimate how many nucleated cells each sample contained. To quantify the absolute abundance of each unique TCRbeta CDR3 rearrangement, sequence reads were collapsed and filtered. For each sample, productive Simpson clonality was calculated as the square root of Simpson's diversity index across productive rearrangements. This immuneACCESS table, as held by TCRdb, lists in-frame sequences with V and J called but not all clones. Of the missing ones, under half trace to an unresolved V gene in checked studies; the others have no known cause. That table is the source of V, J and clone size, and D and trimming were worked out from the DNA. Present in this sample are just over 95,000 clones, around 80% of which were seen just once. 3.5% to 5% of the sample is held by the ten biggest clonotypes.

There are 17 amino acids in the CDR3, from cysteine to phenylalanine inclusive. CDR3 DNA is the only sequence kept; it has 51 bases, read in frame from the first base. V lost 2 bases and J lost 2 bases; the stretch between them is 13 bases long. Sequences MNHEY (CDR1) and SMNVEV (CDR2) are obtained from the germline V gene (reference sequence). Collaborating institutions collected whole blood in K2EDTA tubes following their own protocols. Collaborator samples were shipped for TCRbeta analysis as frozen whole blood, isolated PBMCs, or DNA extracted from either sample type. This sequence originates from a man between 60 and 70 years old with acute or convalescent COVID-19. The specimen sequenced was peripheral blood. The V and J genes are TRBV27 and TRBJ2-6; TRBD1 is a possible D gene, resting on 5 matching bases. The CDR3 is CASSLGEGVTGANVLTF. The DNA sequence is given as TGTGCCAGCAGTTTAGGGGAAGGGGTCACTGGGGCCAACGTCCTGACTTTC.